The 22 T cell receptor beta chains given below trace back to one sample, sequenced in a study of identical twins. TCRdb recomputed calls from the 5' RACE reads with MiXCR, one row per CDR3 protein. This sample has hundreds of thousands of distinct CDR3 sequences, with 15% to 20% found just once. The sample was also linked to a second study, of T cells expressing NK-cell markers.

The specimen sequenced was PBMCs. These receptors originate from a woman aged 18 to 35 in good health.

This clonotype showed up just a few times. The chain links TRBV29-1 to TRBJ2-1; 7 bases align to TRBD2. The germline V gene encodes CDR1 SQVTM and CDR2 ANQGSEA. V lost 4 bases and J lost 5; bases outside the gene matches: 11. This CDR3 has 15 amino acids. This CDR3 is CSVGGGVRVDNEQFF. The CDR3, as DNA: TGCAGCGTTGGGGGAGGGGTAAGGGTAGACAATGAGCAGTTCTTC.

In this sample, this clonotype turned up many times. The CDR3 sequence: CASSLGVSQETQYF. DNA of the CDR3: TGTGCCAGCAGCTTAGGTGTCAGCCAAGAGACCCAGTACTTC. This chain joins TRBV7-9 and TRBJ2-5; D not resolved. Trimming shortened V by 1 base and J by 1 base, and 7 bases separated the two germline ends. Germline V lookup: CDR1 SEHNR, CDR2 FQNEAQ (reference sequence). The CDR3 covers 14 residues.

The rearrangement uses TRBV5-1 and TRBJ2-1; 13 nucleotides align to TRBD2. Germline V CDR1 and CDR2: SGHRS, YFSETQ. V lost 4 bases to trimming and J lost 8 bases; unmatched junction nucleotides: 6. CDR3 size: 15 residues. CDR3 protein: CASSHRTSGSHEQFF. The CDR3 nucleotides read TGCGCCAGCAGCCACCGGACTAGCGGGAGCCATGAGCAGTTCTTC.

This clonotype was counted between two and nine times. The chain combines TRBV5-1 with TRBJ2-3; D ambiguous. Germline CDR1 and CDR2: SGHRS and YFSETQ. The CDR3 is 13 amino acids. The germline V and J ends were trimmed by 4 bases and 4 bases, with 10 bases remaining between them. CDR3 loop: CASSRTLPDTQYF. Written as DNA, the CDR3 is TGCGCCAGCAGCCGAACTCTCCCAGATACGCAGTATTTT. Supplemented by reference TRBV5-1 and TRBJ2-3, the full variable domain reads KAGVTQTPRYLIKTRGQQVTLSCSPISGHRSVSWYQQTPGQGLQFLFEYFSETQRNKGNFPGRFSGRQFSNSRSEMNVSTLELGDSALYLCASSRTLPDTQYFGPGTRLTVL.

This clonotype has a handful of counts. V is TRBV6-2 or TRBV6-3 and J is TRBJ2-7; D remains ambiguous. The germline V gene has CDR1 MNHEY and CDR2 SVGEGT. The V and J ends lost 7 bases and 5 bases respectively, with 6 bases between them. The CDR3 has 10 amino acids. DNA of the CDR3: TGTGCCAGCACCCCCGACGAGCAGTACTTC. Translating it yields CASTPDEQYF.

The rearrangement uses TRBV6-5 and TRBJ1-2, with D perhaps TRBD1 (5 bases). The CDR3 loop spans 12 amino acids. Trimming cost V 10 bases and J 7 bases, with 16 bases left between them. The V gene's germline CDR1 is MNHEY and CDR2 SVGAGI. In DNA, the CDR3 is TGTGCCACCACCATCGCCGGGGCTGGCTACACCTTC. Its translation: CATTIAGAGYTF.

The chain employs TRBV11-3 and TRBJ1-1, with D possibly being TRBD1 (6 bases). The CDR3 consists of 15 residues. With 5 bases removed from V and 5 bases from J, the gap between germline ends came to 18 bases. Germline assignment: CDR1 SGHNT and CDR2 YENEEA. CDR3 nucleotides: TGTGCCAGCAGCGAACGGGGGCTCCGGAGGACTGAAGCTTTCTTT. This translates into CASSERGLRRTEAFF.

This clonotype occurred a few times. The V gene is TRBV6-1, the J gene TRBJ2-7; no definite D call. Looked up from germline, CDR1 is MNHNS and CDR2 is SASEGT. The CDR3 totals 13 residues. Deletions cut 1 base from V and 4 bases from J, with 8 bases between. The CDR3 sequence: CASSEGDGYEQYF. CDR3 sequence (DNA): TGTGCCAGCAGTGAAGGTGACGGGTACGAGCAGTACTTC.

The V call is TRBV5-5, the J call TRBJ2-7, with TRBD2 matching 7 bases. Germline assignment: CDR1 SGHKS and CDR2 YYEKEE (reference sequence). The CDR3 covers 15 residues. V was clipped by 2 bases and J by 6 bases; unmatched bases: 11. The CDR3 DNA reads as TGTGCCAGCAGCTTTTACAGCGGGACCTCGGGCGAGCAGTACTTC. Protein product: CASSFYSGTSGEQYF.

The chain combines TRBV20-1 with TRBJ1-6; 7 nucleotides align to TRBD1. The CDR3 consists of 14 residues. The germline gives CDR1 DFQATT, CDR2 SNEGSKA (reference sequence). Trimming cost V 3 bases and J 14 bases; bases outside gene matches: 13. The CDR3 protein is CSARGIRGDRALHF. The CDR3 nucleotides read TGCAGTGCTAGGGGCATCAGGGGTGACAGGGCCCTCCACTTT.

V and J are TRBV5-1 and TRBJ1-6; a possible D gene is TRBD1 (6 bases). CDR1 SGHRS and CDR2 YFSETQ come from the germline V gene. The germline V and J ends were trimmed by 4 bases and 7 bases, with 12 bases remaining between them. CDR3 length: 14 amino acids. As DNA, the CDR3 is TGCGCCAGCAGCGTGACAGGTGGGAATTCACCCCTCCACTTT. It specifies CASSVTGGNSPLHF.

The CDR3 here is CASSFFDVRRRDTQYF. The CDR3 nucleotides are TGTGCCAGCAGCTTTTTCGACGTCAGGAGGCGAGATACGCAGTATTTT. This chain uses TRBV5-6 with TRBJ2-3, with D possibly matching TRBD2 (5 bases). Trimming left V 2 bases short and J 5 bases short, with 18 bases between. CDR3 length: 16 residues. Per germline, CDR1 SGHDT and CDR2 YYEEEE.

This clonotype was seen more than once but under ten times. V and J are TRBV7-6 and TRBJ2-3; D gene unclear. This CDR3 contains 16 residues. Per germline, CDR1 SGHVS and CDR2 FNYEAQ. The V end lost 4 bases, the J end lost 3 bases, and 17 bases lay between the germline ends. The CDR3 DNA sequence: TGTGCCAGCAGCTCCTCGGTGGGGTTCGGGACAGATACGCAGTATTTT. Protein product: CASSSSVGFGTDTQYF.

This clonotype was detected ten times or more. V and J are TRBV20-1 and TRBJ2-5; TRBD2 matches 9 bases. V shed 2 bases, J shed 4 bases, and the junction held 2 bases outside the gene matches. This CDR3 has 13 amino acids. The germline CDR1 and CDR2 sequences are DFQATT and SNEGSKA (reference sequence). CDR3 in DNA: TGCAGTGCTAGACTACTAGCGGGAGAGACCCAGTACTTC. Its translation is CSARLLAGETQYF.

There are a few counts of this clonotype. The CDR3 protein is CASSVLSSGGNYNEQFF. The CDR3, as DNA: TGTGCCAGCAGCGTCCTTTCTAGCGGGGGAAACTACAATGAGCAGTTCTTC. The chain carries TRBV9 and TRBJ2-1; 10 bases fit TRBD2. Trimming removed 2 bases from V and 3 bases from J; junction bases left unmatched: 8. CDR1 and CDR2 (germline): SGDLS, YYNGEE. The CDR3 runs 17 residues.

As regards this clonotype: A much larger clone lies a single base off, so this may be a read error. The chain is built from TRBV5-1 and TRBJ1-2, with a tentative D call TRBD1 (5 bases). The germline gives CDR1 SGHRS, CDR2 YFSETQ. V gave up 9 bases and J gave up 8 bases, with 20 bases separating them. The CDR3 contains 13 residues. CDR3 nucleotides: TGCGCCAACTCCCAGGGCACCGAGATGGGCTACACCTTC. Amino acid sequence: CANSQGTEMGYTF.

This clonotype was detected only a few times. In DNA form, the CDR3 reads TGTGCCAGCAGCTCGACTAGCGGGACCTTAGCCAAAAACATTCAGTACTTC. Protein product: CASSSTSGTLAKNIQYF. The chain combines TRBV7-8 with TRBJ2-4; TRBD2 matches at 11 bases. The V gene's germline CDR1 is SGHVS and CDR2 FQNEAQ. V shed 4 bases, J shed 0 bases, and the junction held 5 bases outside the gene matches. The CDR3 is 17 residues long.

There are a few counts of this clonotype. The genes are TRBV5-5 and TRBJ2-5; D not certain. Trimming removed 2 bases at V and 2 bases at J, with 22 bases between. The CDR3 contains 18 residues. Germline assignment: CDR1 SGHKS and CDR2 YYEKEE (reference sequence). DNA of the CDR3: TGTGCCAGCAGCTTCCTAGGGAAGACGGGCTCCTTACAAGAGACCCAGTACTTC. Encoded protein: CASSFLGKTGSLQETQYF.

There are a few counts of this clonotype. An end of the junction does not agree with germline; a read error may underlie this. The gene calls are TRBV5-1 and TRBJ2-3; D uncertain. This CDR3 has 14 residues. Germline V lookup: CDR1 SGHRS, CDR2 YFSETQ. The CDR3 loop reads CASSLPSSTDTQYF. The CDR3 DNA follows: TGTGCCAGCAGCCTGCCCTCCAGCACAGATACGCAGTATTTT.

The V and J genes are TRBV5-1 and TRBJ2-3; 8 bases match TRBD2. V shed 4 bases, J shed 1 base, and the junction held 8 bases outside the gene matches. Looked up from germline, CDR1 is SGHRS and CDR2 is YFSETQ. The CDR3 loop spans 16 amino acids. The CDR3 DNA reads as TGCGCCAGCAGCCCCGACCCGACTAGCGGCACAGATACGCAGTATTTT. Translating gives CASSPDPTSGTDTQYF.

The rearrangement joins TRBV6-2 or TRBV6-3 to TRBJ1-5; D gene uncertain. V gave up 2 bases and J gave up 3 bases, with 8 bases separating them. CDR1 is MNHEY and CDR2 is SVGEGT in the germline V gene. The CDR3 covers 14 residues. The CDR3: CASSYRGNNQPQHF. DNA of the CDR3: TGTGCCAGCAGTTACCGGGGAAACAATCAGCCCCAGCATTTT.

This sequence joins TRBV5-1 and TRBJ2-2; 9 positions agree with TRBD1. From germline, CDR1 is SGHRS and CDR2 YFSETQ. The V gene end was trimmed by 6 bases and the J gene end by 5 bases; junction bases not matched to a gene: 8. The CDR3 consists of 15 residues. CDR3 sequence (DNA): TGCGCCAGCACCATTACAGGGGGCGCAACCGGGGAGCTGTTTTTT. Translation: CASTITGGATGELFF.